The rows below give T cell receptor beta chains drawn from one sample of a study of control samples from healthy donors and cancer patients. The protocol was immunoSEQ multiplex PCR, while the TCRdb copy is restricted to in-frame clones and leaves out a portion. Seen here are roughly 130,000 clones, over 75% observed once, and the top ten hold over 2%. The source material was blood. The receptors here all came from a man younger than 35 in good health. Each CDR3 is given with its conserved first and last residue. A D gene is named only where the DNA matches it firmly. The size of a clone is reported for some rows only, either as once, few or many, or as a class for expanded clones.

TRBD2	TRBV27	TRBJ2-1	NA	TGTGCCAGCAGTTCCCTTGGACTAGCGGGAGGGCCCTCCTACAATGAGCAGTTCTTC	CASSSLGLAGGPSYNEQFF
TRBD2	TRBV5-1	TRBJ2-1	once	TGCGCCAGCAGCTCCGGGACTAGCTTGGATGAGCAGTTCTTC	CASSSGTSLDEQFF
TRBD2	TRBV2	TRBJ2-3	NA	TGTGCCAGCGGGGCTAGCGGGGGCCCAGATACGCAGTATTTT	CASGASGGPDTQYF
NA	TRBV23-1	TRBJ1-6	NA	TGCGCCAGCACCAACAGGCCCGGGAATTCACCCCTCCACTTT	CASTNRPGNSPLHF
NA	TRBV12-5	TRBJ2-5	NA	TGTGCTAGTGGTTCCGGGGACACCCAGTACTTC	CASGSGDTQYF
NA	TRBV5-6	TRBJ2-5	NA	TGTGCCAGTATTGGCGGGGTCGGTGAGACCCAGTACTTC	CASIGGVGETQYF
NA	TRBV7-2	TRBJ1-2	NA	TGTGCCAGCAGCTTAGCTGGGGCTCTGGACTACACCTTC	CASSLAGALDYTF
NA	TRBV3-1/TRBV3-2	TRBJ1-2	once	TGTGCCAGCAGCCTCGGGACGGAATCTTCGGGCTACACCTTC	CASSLGTESSGYTF
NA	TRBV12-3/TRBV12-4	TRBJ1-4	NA	TGTGCCACCCAGGCGGGAGGAGTACTGTTTTTT	CATQAGGVLFF
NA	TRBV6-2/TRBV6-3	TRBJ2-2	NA	TGTGCCAGCAGTCCATTCCGCCAGGGTCCCGAGCTGTTTTTT	CASSPFRQGPELFF
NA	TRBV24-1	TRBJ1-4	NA	TGTGCCACCAAAGACAGGCGGAATGAAAAACTGTTTTTT	CATKDRRNEKLFF
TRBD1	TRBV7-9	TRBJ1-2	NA	TGTGCCAGCAGTCACCGGGACAGGGAGGACTATGGCTACACCTTC	CASSHRDREDYGYTF
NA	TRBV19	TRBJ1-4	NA	TGTGCCAGTATTCAACGTGGGGGCACTAATGAAAAACTGTTTTTT	CASIQRGGTNEKLFF
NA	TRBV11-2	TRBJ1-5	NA	TGTGCCAGCAGCTTACGGGGGGACATGGGCAATCAGCCCCAGCATTTT	CASSLRGDMGNQPQHF
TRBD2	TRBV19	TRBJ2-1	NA	TGTGCCAGTAGCTTACTAGCGGGTTTTGGTAATGAGCAGTTCTTC	CASSLLAGFGNEQFF
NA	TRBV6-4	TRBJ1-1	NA	TGTGCCAGCAGCCCCCGGGGGGGGCCGATCACTGAAGCTTTCTTT	CASSPRGGPITEAFF
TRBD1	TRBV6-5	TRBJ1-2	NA	TGTGCCAGCAGTTATCAATCGGGACAGGGGCGATATGGCTACACCTTC	CASSYQSGQGRYGYTF
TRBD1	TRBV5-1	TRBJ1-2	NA	TGCGTCAGCAGAGAGACAGGGGGCCTTGGAGGCTACACCTTC	CVSRETGGLGGYTF